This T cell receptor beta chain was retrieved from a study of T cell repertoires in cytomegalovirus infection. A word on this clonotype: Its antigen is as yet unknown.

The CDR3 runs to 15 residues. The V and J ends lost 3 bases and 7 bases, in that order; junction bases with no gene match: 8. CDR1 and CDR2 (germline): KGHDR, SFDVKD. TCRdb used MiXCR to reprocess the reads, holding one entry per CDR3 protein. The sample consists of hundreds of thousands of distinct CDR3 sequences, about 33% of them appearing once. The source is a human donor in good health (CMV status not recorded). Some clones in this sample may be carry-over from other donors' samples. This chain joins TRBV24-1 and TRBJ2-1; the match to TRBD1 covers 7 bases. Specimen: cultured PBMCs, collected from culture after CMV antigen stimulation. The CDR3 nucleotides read TGTGCCACCAGTGATCGAGGACAGGTTTGGAATGAGCAGTTCTTC. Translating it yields CATSDRGQVWNEQFF.